The 10 T cell receptor beta chains below come from one sample, sequenced in a study of T cells after yellow fever vaccination. MiXCR was run by TCRdb on the 5' RACE reads, yielding one entry per CDR3 protein. The sample has roughly 330,000 distinct CDR3 sequences, roughly 4% seen once. The sequenced sample was PBMCs, obtained 5 days after the yellow fever booster vaccination. The receptors were gathered from a young man who received the YFV17D yellow fever vaccine.

This clonotype occurred a few times. V usage is TRBV9 and J usage is TRBJ1-1; maybe TRBD1 (5 bases). CDR1 and CDR2 from the germline V gene are SGDLS and YYNGEE. V was clipped by 4 bases and J by 4 bases, with 20 bases between them. The CDR3 runs 16 residues. CDR3 amino acids: CASSPTWGEVGTEAFF. CDR3 in DNA: TGTGCCAGCAGCCCCACTTGGGGGGAGGTGGGCACTGAAGCTTTCTTT.

This chain links TRBV28 with TRBJ1-5; 8 bases agree with TRBD1. This CDR3 has 17 amino acids. The V segment lost 3 bases and the J segment 3 bases; nucleotides outside the gene matches: 10. Germline CDR1 is MDHEN and CDR2 is SYDVKM. CDR3 sequence reads: CASSFLSGRGLNQPQHF. DNA for the CDR3: TGTGCCAGCAGTTTTCTTTCGGGCAGGGGGCTCAATCAGCCCCAGCATTTT.

V gene TRBV20-1 combines with J gene TRBJ1-6, with TRBD1 matching 7 bases. CDR3 size: 13 residues. V dropped 3 bases and J dropped 6; count of bases not matched to a gene: 2. Germline V lookup: CDR1 DFQATT, CDR2 SNEGSKA (reference sequence). The CDR3 sequence is CSASRDSNSPLHF. The CDR3 DNA reads as TGCAGTGCTAGCCGGGACAGTAATTCACCCCTCCACTTT.

This clonotype has ten or more counts. The CDR3 DNA sequence: TGTGCCAGCAGTTTATCACAACTGAACCACCTAACCCACTACGAGCAGTACTTC. Its translation: CASSLSQLNHLTHYEQYF. This chain joins TRBV27 and TRBJ2-7; D remains ambiguous. This CDR3 spans 18 amino acids. The germline CDR1 and CDR2 sequences are MNHEY and SMNVEV (reference sequence). Trimming took off 0 bases at V and 3 bases at J, with 21 bases between the two ends.

The rearrangement links TRBV4-1 to TRBJ2-2; D gene uncertain. Deletions cut 1 base from V and 4 bases from J, with 13 bases between. The CDR3 runs 16 residues. Germline V lookup: CDR1 MGHRA, CDR2 YSYEKL. DNA of the CDR3: TGCGCCAGCAGCCAAGGGGCCACATTTAGCACCGGGGAGCTGTTTTTT. As protein: CASSQGATFSTGELFF.

This clonotype has ten or more counts. The gene calls are TRBV7-2 and TRBJ2-7; the match to TRBD1 covers 8 bases. The CDR3 totals 14 residues. CDR1 is SGHTA, CDR2 FQGNSA, per germline. V lost 8 bases, J lost 5 bases, and 11 bases stayed unmatched. CDR3 sequence reads: CASGLPDRANEQYF. DNA of the CDR3: TGTGCCAGCGGACTCCCGGACAGGGCTAACGAGCAGTACTTC.

The chain is built from TRBV12-3 or TRBV12-4 and TRBJ2-5, with D perhaps matching TRBD2 (6 bases). CDR3 length: 17 amino acids. Trimming cost V 3 bases and J 2 bases, with 19 bases left between them. The CDR3, as DNA: TGTGCCAGCAGTTTGGGTAGGAGGGGCGTAGGGCAAGAGACCCAGTACTTC. The encoded protein is CASSLGRRGVGQETQYF.

This chain joins TRBV20-1 and TRBJ2-4; possibly TRBD2 for D (6 bases). CDR1 and CDR2 (germline): DFQATT, SNEGSKA (reference sequence). Trimming removed 5 bases at V and 0 bases at J, with 14 bases between. CDR3 size: 15 residues. The CDR3 nucleotides are TGCAGTGCTCGCCGGGGGTCACTAGCCAAAAACATTCAGTACTTC. Its translation: CSARRGSLAKNIQYF.

This clonotype was counted at least ten times. The rearrangement joins TRBV4-3 to TRBJ1-4, with D possibly being TRBD1 (5 bases). This CDR3 is 13 amino acids long. The V gene lost 1 base and the J gene lost 8 bases, with 8 bases spanning the gap. Germline CDR1 and CDR2: LGHNA and YSLEER. The CDR3 DNA follows: TGCGCCAGCAGCCAAGGACAGCGGGAAAAACTGTTTTTT. It is translated as CASSQGQREKLFF.

This clonotype was seen more than once but under ten times. CDR3 bases: TGTGCCAGCAGCTTAGCGCTGGGGCAGAAAGGGGCATATTCACCCCTCCACTTT. It encodes CASSLALGQKGAYSPLHF. The V call is TRBV7-2, the J call TRBJ1-6; a possible D gene is TRBD1 (5 bases). Germline V gives CDR1 SGHTA, CDR2 FQGNSA. Deletions cut 0 bases from V and 8 bases from J, with 20 bases between. The CDR3 totals 18 residues.